This entry is about one TCR beta chain. Its target is unknown. Methotrexate plus calcineurin inhibitor accompanied controls' myeloablative marrow transplants; sampling was 1 year later. The sample originates from a study of T cells after posttransplantation cyclophosphamide. The CDR3 runs to 16 residues. Germline-derived CDR1 and CDR2 are SGHTA and FQGNSA. V dropped 1 base and J dropped 10; count of bases not matched to a gene: 12. General study findings and limits: Blood and skin or GI T cell repertoires showed limited TRB overlap. Later blood repertoires were often dominated by clones from the donor CD8+ memory compartment.

Clones were read by immunoSEQ multiplex PCR, and TCRdb kept only the in-frame ones, dropping some. In the table there are around 4,900 clones, approximately 80% of which are singletons. Material: PBMCs, obtained after an allogeneic stem cell transplant with a calcineurin inhibitor and methotrexate. The chain employs TRBV7-2 and TRBJ2-1, with 8 bases lining up with TRBD2. This sequence was found in a male patient aged 35-50 years who received an allogeneic stem cell transplant from an unrelated donor, was CMV-positive, and had chronic GVHD only. The graft donor may have contributed some T cells. CDR3 loop: CASSLGWGSGIGEQFF. The CDR3 region has the DNA TGTGCCAGCAGCTTAGGGTGGGGTAGCGGGATTGGGGAGCAGTTCTTC.